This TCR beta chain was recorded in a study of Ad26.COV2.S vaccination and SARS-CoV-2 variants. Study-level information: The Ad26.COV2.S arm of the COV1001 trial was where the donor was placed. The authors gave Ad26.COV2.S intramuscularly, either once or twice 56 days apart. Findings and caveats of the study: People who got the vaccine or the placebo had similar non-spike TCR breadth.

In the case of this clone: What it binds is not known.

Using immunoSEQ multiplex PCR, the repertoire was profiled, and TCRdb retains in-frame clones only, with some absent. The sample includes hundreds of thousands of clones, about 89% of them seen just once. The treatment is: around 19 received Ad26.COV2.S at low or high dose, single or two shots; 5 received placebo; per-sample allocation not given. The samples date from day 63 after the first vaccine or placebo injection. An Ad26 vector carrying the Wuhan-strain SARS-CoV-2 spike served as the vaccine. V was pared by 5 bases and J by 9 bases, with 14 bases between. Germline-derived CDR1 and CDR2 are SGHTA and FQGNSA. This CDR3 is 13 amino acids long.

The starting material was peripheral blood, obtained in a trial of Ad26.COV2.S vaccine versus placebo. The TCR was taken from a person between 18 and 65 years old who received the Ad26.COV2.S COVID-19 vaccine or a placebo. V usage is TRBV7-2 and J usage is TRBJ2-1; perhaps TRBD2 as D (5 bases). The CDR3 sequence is CASSPNSVGEQFF. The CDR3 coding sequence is TGTGCCAGCAGCCCCAATAGCGTTGGTGAGCAGTTCTTC.